The clone carrying this T cell receptor beta chain was detected a few times. This may be a read error, as it is one base from a much larger clone. The entry originates in a study of prognosis after radiotherapy for stage I lung cancer. Study at large: Across the cohort, concurrent therapy accompanying stereotactic body radiotherapy was administered to no patient.

Germline lookup yields CDR1 SGHRS and CDR2 YFSETQ. V lost 0 bases, J lost 7 bases, and 13 bases lay in between. This CDR3 has 14 residues. Two rounds of multiplex PCR amplified TCR beta CDR3 from genomic DNA. The authors ran first-round PCR with primers specific to each TRBV and TRBJ gene. TCRdb re-analysed the multiplex PCR reads in MiXCR, keeping a single row per CDR3 protein. The data contain roughly 30,000 distinct CDR3 sequences, about 43% of them singletons. The sample in question was PBMCs, obtained before or after stereotactic body radiation therapy (not recorded which). This sequence originates from a donor aged 50 or older with non-small cell lung cancer. V and J are TRBV5-1 and TRBJ2-5, with D possibly matching TRBD2 (5 bases). CDR3 loop: CASSLGTPCGTQYF. In nucleotides, the CDR3 is TGCGCCAGCAGCTTGGGGACTCCCTGTGGGACCCAGTACTTC.